This T cell receptor beta chain stems from a study of blood T cell repertoires in COVID-19. For the study at large: Sources were T cells, B-cell-depleted T cells, or PBMCs; the material itself was cDNA or gDNA.

Germline lookup yields CDR1 LNHDA and CDR2 SQIVND (reference sequence). Trimming removed 4 bases at V and 4 bases at J, with 13 bases between. The CDR3 sequence is 14 residues long. Generated by immunoSEQ multiplex PCR, the TCRdb table keeps only in-frame clones and is missing some. The sample carries tens of thousands of clones, about 76% recorded once. Sequenced material: peripheral blood. The clonotype was recovered from a human donor in a cohort sampled during active COVID-19. The genes are TRBV19 and TRBJ2-5, with D perhaps TRBD1 (6 bases). The CDR3 nucleotides are TGTGCCAGTAGTAGCAGGGGTGCCCCAGAGACCCAGTACTTC. Encoded protein: CASSSRGAPETQYF.